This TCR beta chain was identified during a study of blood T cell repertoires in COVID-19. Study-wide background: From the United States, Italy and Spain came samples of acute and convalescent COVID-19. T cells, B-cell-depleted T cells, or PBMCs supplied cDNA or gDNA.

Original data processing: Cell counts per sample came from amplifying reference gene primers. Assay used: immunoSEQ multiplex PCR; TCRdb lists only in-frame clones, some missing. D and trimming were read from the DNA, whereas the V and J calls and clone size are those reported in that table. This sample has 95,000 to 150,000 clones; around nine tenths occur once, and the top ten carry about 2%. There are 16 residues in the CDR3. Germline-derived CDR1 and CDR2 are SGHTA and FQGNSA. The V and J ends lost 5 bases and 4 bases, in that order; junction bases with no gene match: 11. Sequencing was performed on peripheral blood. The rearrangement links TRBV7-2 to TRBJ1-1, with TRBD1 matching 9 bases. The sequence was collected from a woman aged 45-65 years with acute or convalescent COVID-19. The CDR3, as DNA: TGTGCCAGCAGCGCTACGGACAGGGGTCGGCGCACTGAAGCTTTCTTT. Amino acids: CASSATDRGRRTEAFF.